The rows below give T cell receptor beta chains drawn from one sample of a study of monozygotic twins with inflammatory bowel disease. From the 5' RACE reads, TCRdb lists one entry per CDR3 protein and no DNA. This table lists fewer than 150,000 distinct CDR3 sequences. The specimen sequenced was blood. The receptors here all came from a human donor with ulcerative colitis or Crohn's disease, or a healthy co-twin of an affected twin (not recorded which). The CDR3 runs from the conserved cysteine through the conserved F or W. Fields, in order: J gene, V gene, CDR3 protein.

TRBJ1-5 TRBV20-1 CSASGARQNQPQHF
TRBJ1-3 TRBV6-5 CASSSLRDIHPPIYF
TRBJ1-5 TRBV5-5 CASNLDISIYQPQHF
TRBJ1-3 TRBV2 CASSEQGGSGNTIYF
TRBJ1-1 TRBV7-9 CASKKFAGTGNTEAFF
TRBJ1-1 TRBV18 CASSPGTENTEAFF
TRBJ1-2 TRBV4-1 CASSHPRGDVGYGYTF
TRBJ2-3 TRBV20-1 CSAGVIGTSGLSDTQYF
TRBJ2-7 TRBV6-2/TRBV6-3 CASSYSTTGPLYEQYF
TRBJ1-6 TRBV5-1 CASSLHRGNHSPLHF
TRBJ2-1 TRBV4-3 CASSQDLGTATYNEQFF
TRBJ2-7 TRBV9 CASSPMRGSNSYEQYF
TRBJ1-1 TRBV7-9 CASSWRSSGTEAFF
TRBJ1-2 TRBV7-2 CASSSTGQGRYGYTF
TRBJ1-4 TRBV5-1 CASSLGQPNEKLFF
TRBJ1-1 TRBV7-2 CASSFGIGGTEAFF
TRBJ2-5 TRBV4-3 CASSQDLTATQYF
TRBJ2-7 TRBV5-1 CASSLAGTGIFEQYF
TRBJ1-2 TRBV7-9 CASSPGQGLSNYGYTF
TRBJ1-5 TRBV11-2 CASIKGTGYQPQHF
TRBJ1-1 TRBV30 CAWSEAGHTEAFF
TRBJ1-1 TRBV5-1 CASSLAGTDQNTEAFF
TRBJ1-3 TRBV7-2 CASSLRQGNTIYF
TRBJ2-1 TRBV7-9 CASSLVPGTDEQFF
TRBJ2-7 TRBV7-2 CASSQKGRSYEQYF
TRBJ1-1 TRBV3-1 CASSQGRDQNTEAFF
TRBJ2-7 TRBV12-3/TRBV12-4 CASSLAGGSGSLRGQYF
TRBJ2-1 TRBV24-1 CATSDPTPSSYNEQFF
TRBJ2-1 TRBV6-5 CASSFRTSGGNNEQFF
TRBJ2-1 TRBV12-3/TRBV12-4 CASRDSGTNGYEQFF
TRBJ2-5 TRBV6-2/TRBV6-3 CASSYVSGGVQETQYF
TRBJ1-5 TRBV7-2 CASSLQPASNQPQHF
TRBJ1-2 TRBV6-5 CASTHQGNYGYTF
TRBJ1-6 TRBV7-9 CASSLELRDNSPLHF
TRBJ2-3 TRBV7-2 CASSLFHGSSTDTQYF
TRBJ1-1 TRBV20-1 CSARETSRNTEAFF
TRBJ1-2 TRBV5-1 CASADNYGYTF
TRBJ1-6 TRBV18 CASSQGGRDSPLHF
TRBJ1-6 TRBV30 CAWSMSSPLHF
TRBJ1-2 TRBV6-2/TRBV6-3 CASSYSQVYGYTF
TRBJ2-7 TRBV11-1 CASSRYRGSSWEQYF
TRBJ1-2 TRBV7-9 CASSQGANYGYTF
TRBJ1-1 TRBV4-1 CASSQAAGTVKNEAFF
TRBJ2-3 TRBV6-2/TRBV6-3 CASIRASTDTQYF
TRBJ2-2 TRBV11-1 CASSPGRTGQAGELFF
TRBJ1-2 TRBV6-2/TRBV6-3 CASSPGQEYYGYTF
TRBJ2-7 TRBV6-5 CASSYSGQGSSEQYF